The subject of this entry is one T cell receptor (beta chain). Germline V lookup: CDR1 SGHTA, CDR2 FQGTGA. After removal of 5 bases from V and 4 bases from J, the junction contained 7 bases not matched to a gene. There are 15 residues in the CDR3. This sample was taken from a study of OX40 agonist ivuxolimab in advanced cancers. Turning to the study itself: Checkpoint inhibitors had been given previously to around 38% of patients.

Repertoires were generated with immunoSEQ multiplex PCR, while TCRdb's copy carries only in-frame clones and drops some. The sample lists roughly 70,000 clones; approximately 88% were seen once. This sequence was found in an adult with an advanced solid tumor such as melanoma, head and neck, liver or kidney cancer. The V gene is TRBV7-3, the J gene TRBJ2-5; 10 bases line up with TRBD2. This specimen consisted of CD4+ or CD8+ T cells sorted from blood, obtained in a trial of the OX40 agonist ivuxolimab. The CDR3 reads CASSHQAGGGETQYF. CDR3 coding DNA: TGTGCCAGCAGCCACCAAGCGGGAGGGGGAGAGACCCAGTACTTC.